This TCR beta chain was identified in a study of cytomegalovirus exposure and HLA in healthy donors. Of note for this clone: Its matching antigen is unknown.

Study-wide results and caveats: According to a later analysis, TCR clusters from the first cohort tended to co-occur in the 100 to 150 validation repertoires. Per published reports, the classifier diagnosed cytomegalovirus status with high specificity and sensitivity. Investigators reported 150 to 200 TCR beta chains as tied to cytomegalovirus.

Sequenced by immunoSEQ multiplex PCR; TCRdb stores in-frame clones only, minus some. The repertoire holds some 59,000 clones, with more than 70% as singletons. The TCR comes from a woman between 18 and 30 years old in good health and CMV-seropositive. The sequenced material came from PBMCs.

This CDR3 is CASTPSRVTHGYTF. The CDR3 DNA reads TGTGCCAGTACTCCCTCACGGGTGACCCACGGCTACACCTTC. The gene calls are TRBV19 and TRBJ1-2; D is uncertain. CDR1 LNHDA and CDR2 SQIVND come from the germline V gene (reference sequence). This CDR3 has 14 residues. Trimming left V 7 bases short and J 8 bases short, with 20 bases between.